Below, 14 T cell receptor beta chains from the same sample are listed, as sequenced in a study of patients and donors after allogeneic stem cell transplantation. TCRdb analysed the RT-PCR reads with MiXCR anew, one entry per CDR3 protein. The table records about a million distinct CDR3 sequences, about a sixth of them present only once. The specimen was blood, either unsorted or a sorted T cell fraction (not recorded which). The receptors were sampled from a human donor who was either an allogeneic HSCT recipient or a stem cell or donor lymphocyte infusion donor (not recorded which). It is not recorded whose cells these are; they may come from a transplant donor.

In its sample, this clonotype was seen many times. The chain has TRBV12-3 or TRBV12-4 and TRBJ1-4; the D is unclear. V lost 3 bases and J 7 bases, leaving 12 bases between the germline ends. This CDR3 is built from 14 residues. CDR3 bases: TGTGCCAGCAGTTTGGGGTTACAAGGTGAAAAACTGTTTTTT. Translation gives CASSLGLQGEKLFF.

The chain employs TRBV20-1 and TRBJ2-3; no definite D call. Germline-derived CDR1 and CDR2 are DFQATT and SNEGSKA (reference sequence). Trimming took 0 bases from V and 5 from J, leaving 15 bases between them. CDR3 length: 15 residues. CDR3 loop: CSARDLALVVDTQYF. The CDR3 nucleotides read TGCAGTGCTAGAGATCTGGCGCTAGTCGTAGATACGCAGTATTTT.

The V gene is TRBV7-2, the J gene TRBJ2-7, with D possibly matching TRBD1 (6 bases). The CDR3 has 16 residues. Per germline, CDR1 SGHTA and CDR2 FQGNSA. V gave up 8 bases and J gave up 3 bases, with 23 bases separating them. CDR3 protein: CASEDRVVGGVYEQYF. DNA for the CDR3: TGTGCCAGCGAGGATAGGGTGGTAGGGGGAGTCTACGAGCAGTACTTC. Supplemented by reference TRBV7-2 and TRBJ2-7, the full variable domain reads GAGVSQSPSNKVTEKGKDVELRCDPISGHTALYWYRQSLGQGLEFLIYFQGNSAPDKSGLPSDRFSAERTGGSVSTLTIQRTQQEDSAVYLCASEDRVVGGVYEQYFGPGTRLTVT.

The chain links TRBV27 to TRBJ1-3; a possible D gene is TRBD1 (5 bases). In germline, CDR1 is MNHEY, CDR2 SMNVEV (reference sequence). This CDR3 is 15 amino acids long. Trimming left V 6 bases short and J 0 bases short, with 12 bases between. The CDR3 bases are TGTGCCAGCAGCCTAACAGGTCTCTCTGGAAACACCATATATTTT. Its translation is CASSLTGLSGNTIYF.

This clonotype was recorded once. This chain joins TRBV6-5 and TRBJ2-3; 9 nucleotides agree with TRBD2. Germline V gene sequence: CDR1 MNHEY, CDR2 SVGAGI. V lost 2 bases and J lost 2; bases outside the gene matches: 5. The CDR3 totals 16 residues. CDR3 in DNA: TGTGCCAGCAGTTACAATCTAGCGGGAAACACAGATACGCAGTATTTT. Protein product: CASSYNLAGNTDTQYF.

This clonotype has just a few counts. This sequence joins TRBV10-3 and TRBJ1-1; 7 nucleotides match TRBD1. The CDR3 is 16 amino acids. The ends lost 3 bases at V and 2 bases at J; junction bases unmatched: 9. CDR1 is ENHRY, CDR2 SYGVKD, per germline. CDR3 coding DNA: TGTGCCATCAGTGATCCACAGACAGGGAGAAACACTGAAGCTTTCTTT. Encoded protein: CAISDPQTGRNTEAFF.

This chain connects TRBV20-1 to TRBJ1-2; unclear D gene. This CDR3 contains 14 residues. Trimming removed 0 bases at V and 4 bases at J, with 12 bases between. From germline, CDR1 is DFQATT and CDR2 SNEGSKA (reference sequence). The CDR3 DNA reads TGCAGTGCTAGAGATCGGGAGAGCACCTATGGCTACACCTTC. Protein product: CSARDRESTYGYTF.

This clonotype was seen a few times. The chain uses TRBV7-3 and TRBJ2-3; TRBD2 might be the D (6 bases). The CDR3 extends over 15 amino acids. Germline V gene sequence: CDR1 SGHTA, CDR2 FQGTGA. Trimming cost V 2 bases and J 1 base, with 10 bases left between them. The CDR3 region has the DNA TGTGCCAGCAGCTTACGGCCGGGAGGCACAGATACGCAGTATTTT. It specifies CASSLRPGGTDTQYF.

This chain connects TRBV11-2 to TRBJ2-1; possible D gene TRBD1, 7 bases. Germline V gene data show CDR1 as SGHAT and CDR2 as FQNNGV. This CDR3 contains 18 residues. The V and J ends lost 1 base and 2 bases respectively, with 18 bases between them. The chain's CDR3 is CASSLVGGTVVAYNEQFF. In DNA, the CDR3 is TGTGCCAGCAGCTTAGTAGGAGGGACAGTGGTCGCCTACAATGAGCAGTTCTTC.

In this sample, this clonotype turned up a few times. The CDR3 loop is CSTKPTVNTEAFF. Written as DNA, the CDR3 is TGCAGTACAAAACCGACGGTAAACACTGAAGCTTTCTTT. J is TRBJ1-1 and V is TRBV20-1; no definite D call. Germline V lookup: CDR1 DFQATT, CDR2 SNEGSKA (reference sequence). V lost 8 bases, J lost 2 bases, and 15 bases lay in between. The CDR3 is 13 amino acids.

This clonotype was picked up a small number of times. J is TRBJ1-2 and V is TRBV29-1, with D possibly being TRBD1 (6 bases). Trimming took 0 bases from V and 3 from J, leaving 14 bases between them. CDR1 is SQVTM, CDR2 ANQGSEA, per germline. The CDR3 has 15 residues. CDR3 region: CSVEDLQEGDYGYTF. CDR3 bases: TGCAGCGTTGAAGATCTTCAGGAGGGGGACTATGGCTACACCTTC.

This clonotype has more than one count but fewer than ten. The chain uses TRBV12-3 or TRBV12-4 and TRBJ2-2, with D perhaps TRBD2 (5 bases). Trimming removed 3 bases from V and 3 bases from J, with 8 bases in between. The CDR3 loop spans 14 amino acids. The CDR3 spells CASSLDFYTGELFF. The DNA of the CDR3 is TGTGCCAGCAGTTTGGACTTTTACACCGGGGAGCTGTTTTTT.

V is TRBV20-1 and J is TRBJ2-7; 8 bases map to TRBD1. The CDR3 has 16 amino acids. With 2 bases clipped from V and 5 bases from J, the junction kept 14 bases outside the gene matches. The germline gives CDR1 DFQATT, CDR2 SNEGSKA (reference sequence). The CDR3 region is CSARSPGGGELNEQYF. The CDR3, as DNA: TGCAGTGCTAGAAGTCCAGGGGGCGGTGAACTCAACGAGCAGTACTTC.

The sample holds a few counts of this clonotype. The rearrangement links TRBV20-1 to TRBJ1-1, with 12 bases aligning to TRBD1. The CDR3 consists of 16 residues. Germline-derived CDR1 and CDR2 are DFQATT and SNEGSKA (reference sequence). V dropped 2 bases and J dropped 7; count of bases not matched to a gene: 11. The CDR3 protein is CSARPSSGQGAFEAFF. DNA of the CDR3: TGCAGTGCTAGACCCTCCTCGGGACAGGGGGCGTTTGAAGCTTTCTTT.